This TCR beta chain was captured by sequencing in a study of blood T cell repertoires in COVID-19. Repertoires were generated with immunoSEQ multiplex PCR, while TCRdb's copy carries only in-frame clones and drops some. The data show around 140,000 clones, approximately 90% seen once. The CDR3 consists of 17 residues. The V gene lost 3 bases and the J gene lost 2 bases, with 20 bases spanning the gap. The germline CDR1 and CDR2 sequences are SGDLS and YYNGEE. Recruits, aged roughly 18 to 90 years, lived in about two dozen US areas. Sequencing was done on a sample of PBMCs or T cells enriched from blood (not recorded which). J is TRBJ1-2 and V is TRBV9, with D possibly matching TRBD1 (6 bases). The sequence derives from a woman between 40 and 55 years old who had been exposed to COVID-19. The CDR3 reads CASSGLRRTETNYGYTF. The CDR3 DNA reads as TGTGCCAGCAGCGGACTACGGCGGACAGAAACCAACTATGGCTACACCTTC. Full variable domain (rest looked up from reference TRBV9 and TRBJ1-2): DSGVTQTPKHLITATGQRVTLRCSPRSGDLSVYWYQQSLDQGLQFLIQYYNGEERAKGNILERFSAQQFPDLHSELNLSSLELGDSALYFCASSGLRRTETNYGYTFGSGTRLTVV.